The source of this T cell receptor (beta chain) is a study of control samples from healthy donors and cancer patients. Clones were sequenced by immunoSEQ multiplex PCR, and TCRdb holds only the in-frame ones, with some missing. The data contain about 75,000 clones, approximately 84% of them singletons. The CDR3 spans 15 residues. Germline CDR1 and CDR2: LNHDA and SQIVND (reference sequence). Trimming took 5 bases from V and 6 from J, leaving 16 bases between them. Sequenced: blood. The chain links TRBV19 to TRBJ1-4; D call uncertain. The sequence derives from a man in his forties or fifties in good health. In nucleotides, the CDR3 is TGTGCCAGTAGTTATAGATCTCACGGGGATGAAAAACTGTTTTTT. Amino acid sequence: CASSYRSHGDEKLFF.